There are a few counts of the clone carrying this T cell receptor beta chain. Investigators reverse transcribed all isolated RNA, so they sequenced expressed TCRB transcripts. Assay: immunoSEQ multiplex PCR; the TCRdb copy retains only in-frame clones and omits some. The sample consists of about 150,000 clones, 8.5% to 14% of them appearing once. The sample belongs to a study of beta chain features in type 1 diabetes. The sample consisted of central memory CD4+ T cells from blood. The receptor comes from a man in his late teens or twenties in good health.

The CDR3 spells CASSLRDYYNEQFF. The CDR3 nucleotides are TGTGCCAGCAGCCTCCGGGACTACTACAATGAGCAGTTCTTC. J is TRBJ2-1 and V is TRBV7-8; 7 positions agree with TRBD2. The ends lost 5 bases at V and 3 bases at J; junction bases unmatched: 4. The CDR3 extends over 14 amino acids. CDR1 is SGHVS and CDR2 is FQNEAQ in the germline V gene.